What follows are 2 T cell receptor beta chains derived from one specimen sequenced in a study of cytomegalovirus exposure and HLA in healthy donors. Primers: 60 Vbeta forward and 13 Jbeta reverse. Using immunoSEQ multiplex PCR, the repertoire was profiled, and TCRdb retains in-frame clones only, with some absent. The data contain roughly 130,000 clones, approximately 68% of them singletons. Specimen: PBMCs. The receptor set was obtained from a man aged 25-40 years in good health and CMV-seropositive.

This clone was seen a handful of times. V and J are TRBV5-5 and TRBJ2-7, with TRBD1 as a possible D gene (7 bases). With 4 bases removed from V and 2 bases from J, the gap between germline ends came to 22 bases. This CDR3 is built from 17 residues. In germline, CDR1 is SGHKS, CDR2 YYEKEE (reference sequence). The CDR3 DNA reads TGTGCCAGCAGCCCTACCAGGGGGGATCCCTCTACCTACGAGCAGTACTTC. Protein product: CASSPTRGDPSTYEQYF. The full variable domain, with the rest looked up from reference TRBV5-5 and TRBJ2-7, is DAGVTQSPTHLIKTRGQQVTLRCSPISGHKSVSWYQQVLGQGPQFIFQYYEKEERGRGNFPDRFSARQFPNYSSELNVNALLLGDSALYLCASSPTRGDPSTYEQYFGPGTRLTVT.

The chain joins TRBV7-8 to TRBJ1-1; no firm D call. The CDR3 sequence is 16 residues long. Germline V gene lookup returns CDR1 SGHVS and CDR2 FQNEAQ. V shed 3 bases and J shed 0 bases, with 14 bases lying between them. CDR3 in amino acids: CASSLRTDAMNTEAFF. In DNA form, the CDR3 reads TGTGCCAGCAGCTTGAGAACAGACGCCATGAACACTGAAGCTTTCTTT. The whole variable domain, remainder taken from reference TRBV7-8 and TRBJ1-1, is GAGVSQSPRYKVAKRGQDVALRCDPISGHVSLFWYQQALGQGPEFLTYFQNEAQLDKSGLPSDRFFAERPEGSVSTLKIQRTQQEDSAVYLCASSLRTDAMNTEAFFGQGTRLTVV.